This T cell receptor beta chain came from a study of human T cells and chemical hapten exposure. Across the whole study: Alopecia universalis, totalis or areata was present in patients who were mostly female. Notes on the study in general: Compared with pre-sensitization or healthy control sets, expanded TCRs clustered more.

To note about this clonotype: The antigen is unknown.

The CDR3 extends over 15 amino acids. CDR1 and CDR2 from the germline V gene are MGHDK and SYGVNS. V lost 8 bases and J lost 1; bases outside the gene matches: 9. The time point is: patch test 3, about 24 weeks after DPC sensitization. Indicated treatment: therapeutic diphenylcyclopropenone sensitization with weekly scalp DPC. TCRdb processed the RACE reads anew with MiXCR; each CDR3 protein has one entry. This sample has roughly 150,000 distinct CDR3 sequences, with 28% found just once. The chain joins TRBV25-1 to TRBJ1-1, with 8 positions matching TRBD1. The TCR comes from a young woman with alopecia areata. Some clones in this sample may be carry-over from other donors' samples. The sample consisted of whole blood, taken in connection with sensitization to the hapten diphenylcyclopropenone (DPC). The CDR3 loop reads CASEETGTGNTEAFF. The DNA of the CDR3 is TGTGCCAGCGAGGAAACCGGGACAGGGAACACTGAAGCTTTCTTT.